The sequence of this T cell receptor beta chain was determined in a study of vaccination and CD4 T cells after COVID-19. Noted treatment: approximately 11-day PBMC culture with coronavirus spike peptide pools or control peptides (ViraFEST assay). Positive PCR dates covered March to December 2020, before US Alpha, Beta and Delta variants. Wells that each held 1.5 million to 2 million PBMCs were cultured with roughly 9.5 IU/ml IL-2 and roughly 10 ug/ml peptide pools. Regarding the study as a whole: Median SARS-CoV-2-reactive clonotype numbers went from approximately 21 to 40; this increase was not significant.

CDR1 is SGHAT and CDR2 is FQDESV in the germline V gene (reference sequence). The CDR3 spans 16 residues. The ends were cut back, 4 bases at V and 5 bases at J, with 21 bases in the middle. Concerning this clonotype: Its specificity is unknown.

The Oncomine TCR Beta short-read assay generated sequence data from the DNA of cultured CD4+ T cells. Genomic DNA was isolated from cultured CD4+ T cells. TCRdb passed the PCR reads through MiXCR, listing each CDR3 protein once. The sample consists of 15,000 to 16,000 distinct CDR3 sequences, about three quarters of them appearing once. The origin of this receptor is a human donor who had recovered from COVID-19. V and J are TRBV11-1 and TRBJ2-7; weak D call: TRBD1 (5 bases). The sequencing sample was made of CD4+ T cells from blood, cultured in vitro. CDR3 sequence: CASSSAPWQGTHEQYF. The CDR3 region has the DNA TGTGCCAGCAGCTCAGCTCCGTGGCAGGGTACCCACGAGCAGTACTTC.